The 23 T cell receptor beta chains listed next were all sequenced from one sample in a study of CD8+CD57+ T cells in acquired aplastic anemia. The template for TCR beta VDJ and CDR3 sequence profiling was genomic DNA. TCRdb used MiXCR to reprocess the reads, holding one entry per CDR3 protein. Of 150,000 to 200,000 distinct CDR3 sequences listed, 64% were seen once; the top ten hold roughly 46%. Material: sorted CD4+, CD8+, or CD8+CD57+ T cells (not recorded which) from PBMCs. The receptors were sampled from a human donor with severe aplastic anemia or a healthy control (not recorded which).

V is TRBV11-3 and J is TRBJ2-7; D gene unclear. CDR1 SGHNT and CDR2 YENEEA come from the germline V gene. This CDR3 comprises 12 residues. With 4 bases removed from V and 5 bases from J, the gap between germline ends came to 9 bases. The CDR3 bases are TGTGCCAGCAGCTGGGGTACGGACGAGCAGTACTTC. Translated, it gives CASSWGTDEQYF.

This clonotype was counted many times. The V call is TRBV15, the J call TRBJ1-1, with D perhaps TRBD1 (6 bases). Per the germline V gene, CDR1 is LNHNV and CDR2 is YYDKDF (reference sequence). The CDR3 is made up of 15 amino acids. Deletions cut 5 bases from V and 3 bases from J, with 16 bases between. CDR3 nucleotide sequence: TGTGCCACCAGCCGGGGGGGCTCAGGAGACACTGAAGCTTTCTTT. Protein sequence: CATSRGGSGDTEAFF. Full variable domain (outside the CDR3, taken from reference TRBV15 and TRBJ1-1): DAMVIQNPRYQVTQFGKPVTLSCSQTLNHNVMYWYQQKSSQAPKLLFHYYDKDFNNEADTPDNFQSRRPNTSFCFLDIRSPGLGDTAMYLCATSRGGSGDTEAFFGQGTRLTVV.

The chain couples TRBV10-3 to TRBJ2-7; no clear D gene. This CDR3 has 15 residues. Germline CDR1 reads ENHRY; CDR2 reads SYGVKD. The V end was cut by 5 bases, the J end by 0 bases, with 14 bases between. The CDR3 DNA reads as TGTGCCATCAGTCCAGGCTACATGAGCTCCTACGAGCAGTACTTC. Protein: CAISPGYMSSYEQYF.

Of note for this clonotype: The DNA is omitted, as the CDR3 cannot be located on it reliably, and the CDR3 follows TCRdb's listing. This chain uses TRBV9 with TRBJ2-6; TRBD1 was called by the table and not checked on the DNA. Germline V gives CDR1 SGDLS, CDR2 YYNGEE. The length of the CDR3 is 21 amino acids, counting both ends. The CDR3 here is CASSGWTGEDEQYFGANVLTF.

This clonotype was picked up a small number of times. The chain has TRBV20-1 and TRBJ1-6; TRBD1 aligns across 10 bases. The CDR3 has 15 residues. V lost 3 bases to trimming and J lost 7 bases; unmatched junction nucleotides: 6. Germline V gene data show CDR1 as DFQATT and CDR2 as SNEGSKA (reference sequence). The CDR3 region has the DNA TGCAGTGCTAGGGTACCGGGACAGGGGAATTCACCCCTCCACTTT. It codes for CSARVPGQGNSPLHF.

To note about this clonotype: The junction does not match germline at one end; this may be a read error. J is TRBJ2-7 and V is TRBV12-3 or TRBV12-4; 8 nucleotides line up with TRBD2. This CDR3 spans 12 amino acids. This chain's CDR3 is CASSREGFEQYF. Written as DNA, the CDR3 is TGTGCCAGCAGCCGGGAGGGGTTCGAGCAATACTTC.

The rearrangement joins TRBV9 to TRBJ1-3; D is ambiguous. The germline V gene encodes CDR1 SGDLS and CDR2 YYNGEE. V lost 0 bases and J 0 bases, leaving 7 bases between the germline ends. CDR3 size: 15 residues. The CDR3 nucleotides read TGTGCCAGCAGCGTAGGTGGAATCTCTGGAAACACCATATATTTT. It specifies CASSVGGISGNTIYF. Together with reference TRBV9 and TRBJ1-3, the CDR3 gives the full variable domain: DSGVTQTPKHLITATGQRVTLRCSPRSGDLSVYWYQQSLDQGLQFLIQYYNGEERAKGNILERFSAQQFPDLHSELNLSSLELGDSALYFCASSVGGISGNTIYFGEGSWLTVV.

Here the CDR3 reads CASSHRRGNLNTEAFF. The DNA of the CDR3 is TGTGCCAGCAGCCATCGTCGCGGGAACCTGAACACTGAAGCTTTCTTT. The chain combines TRBV7-8 with TRBJ1-1; D is ambiguous. V lost 5 bases, J lost 0 bases, and 16 bases lay in between. Germline CDR1 SGHVS, CDR2 FQNEAQ. The CDR3 is 16 residues long.

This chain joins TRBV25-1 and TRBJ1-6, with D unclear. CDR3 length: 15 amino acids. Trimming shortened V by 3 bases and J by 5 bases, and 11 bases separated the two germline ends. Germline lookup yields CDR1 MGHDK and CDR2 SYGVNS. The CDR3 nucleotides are TGTGCCAGCAGTGATGGCACGATCGATAATTCACCCCTCCACTTT. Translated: CASSDGTIDNSPLHF.

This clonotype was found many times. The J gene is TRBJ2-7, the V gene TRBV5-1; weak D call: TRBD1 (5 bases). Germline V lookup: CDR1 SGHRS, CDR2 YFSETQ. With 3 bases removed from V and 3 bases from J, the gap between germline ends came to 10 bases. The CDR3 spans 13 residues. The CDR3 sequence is CASSWAQGYEQYF. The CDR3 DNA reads TGCGCCAGCAGCTGGGCGCAGGGCTACGAGCAGTACTTC.

The CDR3: CATSDSGSGYNEQFF. CDR3 in DNA: TGTGCCACCAGTGATTCAGGGTCGGGCTACAATGAGCAGTTCTTC. This sequence joins TRBV24-1 and TRBJ2-7; a possible D gene is TRBD1 (5 bases). Gene TRBJ2-1 matches the end of the DNA better, so the J call may be wrong. This CDR3 is 15 amino acids long. From germline, CDR1 is KGHDR and CDR2 SFDVKD.

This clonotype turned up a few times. CDR3 region: CASSFGGGETQYF. DNA of the CDR3: TGTGCCAGCAGCTTTGGGGGAGGGGAGACCCAGTACTTC. V usage is TRBV7-8 and J usage is TRBJ2-5, with 7 bases fitting TRBD2. Germline CDR1 is SGHVS and CDR2 is FQNEAQ. The CDR3 is 13 residues long. The junction had 3 bases not matched to a gene; V was cut back by 3 bases and J by 5 bases.

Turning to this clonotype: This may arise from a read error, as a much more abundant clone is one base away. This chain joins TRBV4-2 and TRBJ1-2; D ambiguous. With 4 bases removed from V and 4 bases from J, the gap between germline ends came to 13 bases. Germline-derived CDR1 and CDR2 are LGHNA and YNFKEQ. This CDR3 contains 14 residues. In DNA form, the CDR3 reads TGTGCCAGCAGCCGAGCTTGGAGTTCCTATGGCTACACCTTC. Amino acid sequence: CASSRAWSSYGYTF.

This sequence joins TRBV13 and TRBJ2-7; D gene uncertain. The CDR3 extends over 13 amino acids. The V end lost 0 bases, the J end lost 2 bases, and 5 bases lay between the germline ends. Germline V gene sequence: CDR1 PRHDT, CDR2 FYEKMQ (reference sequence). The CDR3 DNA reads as TGTGCCAGCAGCTTAGGCCATACCTACGAGCAGTACTTC. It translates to CASSLGHTYEQYF.

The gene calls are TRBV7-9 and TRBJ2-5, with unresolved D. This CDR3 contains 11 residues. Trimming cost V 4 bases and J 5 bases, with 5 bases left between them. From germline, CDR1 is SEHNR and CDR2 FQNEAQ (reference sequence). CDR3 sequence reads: CASSSRETQYF. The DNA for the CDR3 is TGTGCCAGCAGCTCCAGGGAGACCCAGTACTTC. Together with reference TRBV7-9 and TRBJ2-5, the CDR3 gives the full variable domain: DTGVSQNPRHKITKRGQNVTFRCDPISEHNRLYWYRQTLGQGPEFLTYFQNEAQLEKSRLLSDRFSAERPKGSFSTLEIQRTEQGDSAMYLCASSSRETQYFGPGTRLLVL.

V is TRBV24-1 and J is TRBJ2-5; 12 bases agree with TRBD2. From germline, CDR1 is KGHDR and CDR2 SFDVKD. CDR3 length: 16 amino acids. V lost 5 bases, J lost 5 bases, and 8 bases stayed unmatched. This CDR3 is CATSGSSGGVWETQYF. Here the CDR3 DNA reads TGTGCCACCAGTGGATCTAGCGGGGGGGTTTGGGAGACCCAGTACTTC.

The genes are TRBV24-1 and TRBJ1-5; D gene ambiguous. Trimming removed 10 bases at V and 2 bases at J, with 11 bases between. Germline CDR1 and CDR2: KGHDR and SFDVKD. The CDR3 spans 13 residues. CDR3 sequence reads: CATRQYGNQPQHF. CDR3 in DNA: TGTGCCACAAGACAATACGGCAATCAGCCCCAGCATTTT.

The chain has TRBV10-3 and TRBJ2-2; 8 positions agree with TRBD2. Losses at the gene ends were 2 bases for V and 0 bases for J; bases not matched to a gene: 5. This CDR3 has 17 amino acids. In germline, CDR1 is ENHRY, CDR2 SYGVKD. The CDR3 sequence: CAISEILAGANTGELFF. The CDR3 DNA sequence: TGTGCCATCAGTGAGATCCTAGCGGGCGCGAACACCGGGGAGCTGTTTTTT.

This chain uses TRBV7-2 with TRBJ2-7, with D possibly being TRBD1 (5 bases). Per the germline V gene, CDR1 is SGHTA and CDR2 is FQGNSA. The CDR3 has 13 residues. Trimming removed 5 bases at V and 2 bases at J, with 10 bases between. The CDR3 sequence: CASSPVGAYEQYF. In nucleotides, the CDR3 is TGTGCCAGCAGCCCGGTAGGGGCCTACGAGCAGTACTTC.

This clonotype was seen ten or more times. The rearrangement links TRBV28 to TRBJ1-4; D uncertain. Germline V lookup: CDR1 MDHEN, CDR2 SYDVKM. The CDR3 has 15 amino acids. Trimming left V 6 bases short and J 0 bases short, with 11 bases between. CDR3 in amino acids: CASSPSEATNEKLFF. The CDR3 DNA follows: TGTGCCAGCAGCCCATCGGAGGCAACTAATGAAAAACTGTTTTTT.

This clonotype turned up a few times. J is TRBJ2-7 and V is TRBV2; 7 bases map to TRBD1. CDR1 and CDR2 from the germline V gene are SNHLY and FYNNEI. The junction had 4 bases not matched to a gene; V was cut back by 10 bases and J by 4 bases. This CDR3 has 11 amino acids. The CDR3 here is CATHRGYEQYF. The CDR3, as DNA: TGTGCCACGCACAGGGGATACGAGCAGTACTTC.

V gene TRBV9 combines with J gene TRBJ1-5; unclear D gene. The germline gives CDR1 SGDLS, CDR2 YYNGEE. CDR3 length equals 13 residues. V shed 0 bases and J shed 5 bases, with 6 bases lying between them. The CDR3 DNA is TGTGCCAGCAGCGTAGATTCGGATCAGCCCCAGCATTTT. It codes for CASSVDSDQPQHF. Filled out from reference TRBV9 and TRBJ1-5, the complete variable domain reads DSGVTQTPKHLITATGQRVTLRCSPRSGDLSVYWYQQSLDQGLQFLIQYYNGEERAKGNILERFSAQQFPDLHSELNLSSLELGDSALYFCASSVDSDQPQHFGDGTRLSIL.

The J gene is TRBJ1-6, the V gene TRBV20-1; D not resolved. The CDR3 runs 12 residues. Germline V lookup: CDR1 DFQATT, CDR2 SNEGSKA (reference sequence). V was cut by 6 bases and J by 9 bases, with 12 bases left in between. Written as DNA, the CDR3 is TGCAGTGCCGGGAGTTCTCCTTCACCCCTCCACTTT. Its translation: CSAGSSPSPLHF.